The 7 T cell receptor beta chains below all came from one sample that was sequenced in a study of CD8+CD57+ T cells in acquired aplastic anemia. By flow cytometry, patients selected for sequencing had shown an expansion of CD8+CD57+ cells. Genomic DNA constituted the template upon which TCR beta VDJ and CDR3 profiling was performed. TCRdb used MiXCR to reprocess the reads, holding one entry per CDR3 protein. The sample has about 160,000 distinct CDR3 sequences, about 64% seen once. The material sequenced was sorted CD4+, CD8+, or CD8+CD57+ T cells (not recorded which) from PBMCs. The receptors were gathered from a human donor with aplastic anemia.

This clonotype was counted a few times. The chain couples TRBV5-1 to TRBJ2-7; no firm D call. Trimming left V 4 bases short and J 3 bases short, with 8 bases between. Germline V gene lookup returns CDR1 SGHRS and CDR2 YFSETQ. The CDR3 extends over 12 amino acids. The CDR3 region has the DNA TGCGCCAGCAGCCCGGACGGCTACGAGCAGTACTTC. As protein: CASSPDGYEQYF.

The chain carries TRBV2 and TRBJ2-1, with 9 bases aligning to TRBD1. Trimming removed 8 bases from V and 4 bases from J; junction bases left unmatched: 6. The length of the CDR3 is 14 residues. Germline lookup yields CDR1 SNHLY and CDR2 FYNNEI. CDR3 nucleotide sequence: TGTGCCAGCGTCCGGGACAGGGATTACAATGAGCAGTTCTTC. Encoded protein: CASVRDRDYNEQFF.

This clonotype was detected ten times or more. The rearrangement links TRBV4-3 to TRBJ1-5, with TRBD1 identical over 7 bases. The length of the CDR3 is 17 residues. V was clipped by 0 bases and J by 5 bases; unmatched bases: 10. The germline CDR1 and CDR2 sequences are LGHNA and YSLEER. CDR3 sequence: CASSQELDDRVYQPQHF. CDR3 coding DNA: TGCGCCAGCAGCCAAGAGCTAGACGACAGGGTATATCAGCCCCAGCATTTT.

The rearrangement joins TRBV25-1 to TRBJ2-3, with 8 bases that match TRBD2. The CDR3 totals 15 residues. Germline CDR1 is MGHDK and CDR2 is SYGVNS. Trimming removed 2 bases from V and 10 bases from J; junction bases left unmatched: 11. CDR3 in DNA: TGTGCCAGCAGTGAAACCGGTCTAGCGGGCGGGGCGCAGTATTTT. This gives the protein CASSETGLAGGAQYF. Full variable domain (outside the CDR3, taken from reference TRBV25-1 and TRBJ2-3): EADIYQTPRYLVIGTGKKITLECSQTMGHDKMYWYQQDPGMELHLIHYSYGVNSTEKGDLSSESTVSRIRTEHFPLTLESARPSHTSQYLCASSETGLAGGAQYFGPGTRLTVL.

The J gene is TRBJ1-2, the V gene TRBV7-8, with 8 bases that match TRBD1. The V and J ends lost 5 bases and 4 bases, in that order; junction bases with no gene match: 12. This CDR3 region has 16 residues. Germline V CDR1 and CDR2: SGHVS, FQNEAQ. CDR3 nucleotides: TGTGCCAGCAGCCCCCCTAGGAGGGACAGGAGCTATGGCTACACCTTC. Translation: CASSPPRRDRSYGYTF.

This clonotype appeared once. The CDR3, as DNA: TGTGCCATCAGTGAGTCTCAGGACCTGAACACTGAAGCTTTCTTT. Translation: CAISESQDLNTEAFF. This rearrangement joins TRBV10-3 to TRBJ1-1; no clear D gene. In germline, CDR1 is ENHRY, CDR2 SYGVKD. This CDR3 has 15 amino acids. V gave up 0 bases and J gave up 0 bases, with 8 bases separating them.

The chain carries TRBV2 and TRBJ2-1; no definite D call. The germline V gene has CDR1 SNHLY and CDR2 FYNNEI. This CDR3 spans 12 amino acids. Trimming took 7 bases from V and 6 from J, leaving 10 bases between them. The CDR3 coding sequence is TGTGCCAGCACCGAGACAATCAATGAGCAGTTCTTC. It translates to CASTETINEQFF. The whole variable domain, remainder taken from reference TRBV2 and TRBJ2-1, is EPEVTQTPSHQVTQMGQEVILRCVPISNHLYFYWYRQILGQKVEFLVSFYNNEISEKSEIFDDQFSVERPDGSNFTLKIRSTKLEDSAMYFCASTETINEQFFGPGTRLTVL.